This TCR beta chain comes out of a study of cytomegalovirus exposure and HLA in healthy donors. Germline CDR1 SGHRS, CDR2 YFSETQ. The CDR3 is 15 residues long. Deletions cut 0 bases from V and 4 bases from J, with 10 bases between. Regarding this clone: What it binds is unknown.

Study-level results: Researchers counted around 160 TCR beta chains as cytomegalovirus-associated. Across donors, presence/absence analyses took sequencing depth to be roughly uniform. As confirmed in vitro, a few CMV-associated chains were specific for CMV antigens. Reportedly, fewer N-insertions than the roughly 700-donor mean appeared in an Asian-associated ancestry cluster in a later analysis.

Both 60 Vbeta primers and 13 Jbeta primers went into the PCR. Some clones are missing from TCRdb's copy, which holds only in-frame ones; the method was immunoSEQ multiplex PCR. The table lists about 150,000 clones, 70% to 80% of them singletons. Sample: PBMCs. V usage is TRBV5-1 and J usage is TRBJ2-2; D perhaps matches TRBD2 (6 bases). The TCR comes from a young man in good health and CMV-seropositive. The CDR3: CASSLGGEVTGELFF. Here the CDR3 DNA reads TGCGCCAGCAGCTTGGGCGGGGAAGTCACCGGGGAGCTGTTTTTT.